The 10 T cell receptor beta chains below were found in one sample sequenced in a study of cytomegalovirus exposure and HLA in healthy donors. TCRdb's copy holds only in-frame clones and misses some; the assay was immunoSEQ multiplex PCR. The top ten hold around 1.7% of the sample, which has more than 60,000 clones, 85% to 90% seen once. What was sequenced was PBMCs. The receptors come from a woman younger than 35 in good health and CMV-seronegative.

V is TRBV4-1 and J is TRBJ2-1; perhaps TRBD2 as D (5 bases). Trimming removed 0 bases at V and 0 bases at J, with 9 bases between. The V gene's germline CDR1 is MGHRA and CDR2 YSYEKL. CDR3 size: 16 residues. The CDR3 bases are TGCGCCAGCAGCCAAGATAGGGCGGGCTCCTACAATGAGCAGTTCTTC. This encodes CASSQDRAGSYNEQFF.

The V call is TRBV7-2, the J call TRBJ2-2; 9 bases match TRBD1. CDR3 size: 16 residues. The germline V gene encodes CDR1 SGHTA and CDR2 FQGNSA. Unmatched junction bases numbered 12, after V lost 7 bases and J lost 6 bases. DNA for the CDR3: TGTGCCAGCACCATAACAACGGGGACAGGGCCCGGGGAGCTGTTTTTT. Translation gives CASTITTGTGPGELFF.

The chain combines TRBV5-1 with TRBJ2-1; D not resolved. CDR1 and CDR2 from the germline V gene are SGHRS and YFSETQ. The CDR3 runs to 13 residues. The V gene lost 0 bases and the J gene lost 6 bases, with 7 bases spanning the gap. The CDR3 sequence is CASSLALPNEQFF. CDR3 nucleotide sequence: TGCGCCAGCAGCTTGGCCCTCCCCAATGAGCAGTTCTTC.

This chain uses TRBV7-9 with TRBJ1-5; D gene uncertain. Per germline, CDR1 SEHNR and CDR2 FQNEAQ (reference sequence). Trimming took 6 bases from V and 4 from J, leaving 7 bases between them. The CDR3 sequence is 12 residues long. The CDR3 sequence is CASRSQNQPQHF. The CDR3 DNA is TGTGCCAGCAGATCTCAGAATCAGCCCCAGCATTTT.

The V and J genes are TRBV11-2 and TRBJ2-7; D ambiguous. Germline lookup yields CDR1 SGHAT and CDR2 FQNNGV. V was shortened by 5 bases and J by 9 bases, with 11 bases between the two germline ends. There are 11 residues in the CDR3. This CDR3 reads CASSINLGQYF. CDR3 nucleotides: TGTGCCAGCAGCATTAACCTCGGGCAGTACTTC.

The V and J genes are TRBV28 and TRBJ1-1, with D possibly matching TRBD1 (5 bases). The CDR3 loop spans 12 amino acids. V was trimmed by 3 bases and J by 5 bases, leaving 7 bases between them. Germline V gene data show CDR1 as MDHEN and CDR2 as SYDVKM. The CDR3 sequence is CASSFPGTEAFF. In DNA, the CDR3 is TGTGCCAGCAGTTTCCCAGGGACTGAAGCTTTCTTT.

V usage is TRBV27 and J usage is TRBJ1-1, with D perhaps matching TRBD1 (5 bases). CDR1 MNHEY and CDR2 SMNVEV come from the germline V gene (reference sequence). V gave up 10 bases and J gave up 1 base, with 16 bases separating them. The CDR3 contains 14 residues. CDR3 in amino acids: CATKGYLSNTEAFF. CDR3 coding DNA: TGTGCCACCAAGGGGTATCTATCGAACACTGAAGCTTTCTTT.

V gene TRBV7-9 combines with J gene TRBJ1-2; TRBD1 matches 7 bases. CDR1 is SEHNR and CDR2 is FQNEAQ in the germline V gene (reference sequence). Trimming at V came to 6 bases and at J to 3 bases, leaving 16 bases not matched to a gene. The CDR3 has 17 amino acids. The CDR3 protein is CASRLLGDSRVYYGYTF. The DNA for the CDR3 is TGTGCCAGCAGGCTTTTAGGGGACAGCAGGGTGTACTATGGCTACACCTTC.

CDR3 coding DNA: TGTGCCAGCAGCTCAACTAAGAACACTGAAGCTTTCTTT. It encodes CASSSTKNTEAFF. This rearrangement joins TRBV7-3 to TRBJ1-1; D uncertain. The germline CDR1 and CDR2 sequences are SGHTA and FQGTGA. This CDR3 spans 13 amino acids. V was clipped by 4 bases and J by 1 base, with 7 bases between them. Supplemented by reference TRBV7-3 and TRBJ1-1, the full variable domain reads GAGVSQTPSNKVTEKGKYVELRCDPISGHTALYWYRQSLGQGPEFLIYFQGTGAADDSGLPNDRFFAVRPEGSVSTLKIQRTERGDSAVYLCASSSTKNTEAFFGQGTRLTVV.

The chain carries TRBV19 and TRBJ1-1; D gene unclear. The germline V and J ends were trimmed by 3 bases and 0 bases, with 5 bases remaining between them. Germline CDR1 reads LNHDA; CDR2 reads SQIVND (reference sequence). The CDR3 runs 13 residues. The CDR3 coding sequence is TGTGCCAGTAGTATCTCTCTGAACACTGAAGCTTTCTTT. It codes for CASSISLNTEAFF.